The rows below give T cell receptor beta chains drawn from one sample of a study of technical replicates of blood from several donors. The table came from immunoSEQ multiplex PCR; TCRdb's copy has only in-frame clones and leaves some out. The repertoire holds tens of thousands of clones, over 90% seen once, with 0.34% in the top ten. Specimen: T cells isolated from PBMCs. The origin of the receptors is a human donor in good health. Both conserved end residues are part of each CDR3. A D gene is named only where the DNA matches it firmly. Clone size is shown for a subset of rows, as once, few, many or a class of expanded clone.

v_gene: TRBV30
abundance: once
d_gene: .
j_gene: TRBJ2-5
len: 13
CDR3aa: CAWSVHFGETQYF
CDR3nt: TGTGCCTGGAGTGTGCATTTCGGAGAGACCCAGTACTTC

v_gene: TRBV25-1
abundance: .
d_gene: .
j_gene: TRBJ1-4
len: 16
CDR3aa: CASSEWGEGRNEKLFF
CDR3nt: TGTGCCAGCAGTGAATGGGGGGAGGGCCGGAATGAAAAACTGTTTTTT

v_gene: TRBV2
abundance: .
d_gene: .
j_gene: TRBJ1-2
len: 15
CDR3aa: CASTRSPVGEAGYTF
CDR3nt: TGTGCCAGCACGAGGTCTCCCGTCGGGGAAGCTGGCTACACCTTC

v_gene: TRBV27
abundance: .
d_gene: .
j_gene: TRBJ2-5
len: 13
CDR3aa: CASSLGRLETQYF
CDR3nt: TGTGCCAGCAGTTTGGGCCGGTTGGAGACCCAGTACTTC

v_gene: TRBV14
abundance: .
d_gene: .
j_gene: TRBJ2-7
len: 12
CDR3aa: CASSFRHYEQYF
CDR3nt: TGTGCCAGCAGCTTCCGACACTACGAGCAGTACTTC

v_gene: TRBV18
abundance: .
d_gene: .
j_gene: TRBJ1-5
len: 15
CDR3aa: CASSPVEYSNQPQHF
CDR3nt: TGTGCCAGCTCACCGGTAGAATATAGCAATCAGCCCCAGCATTTT

v_gene: TRBV7-9
abundance: .
d_gene: .
j_gene: TRBJ2-7
len: 15
CDR3aa: CASSLTSSRGPEQYF
CDR3nt: TGTGCCAGCAGCTTAACTAGTAGCAGGGGACCCGAGCAGTACTTC

v_gene: TRBV30
abundance: .
d_gene: TRBD1
j_gene: TRBJ1-2
len: 13
CDR3aa: CAWNGDRAYGYTF
CDR3nt: TGTGCCTGGAACGGGGACAGGGCCTATGGCTACACCTTC

v_gene: TRBV19
abundance: .
d_gene: TRBD1
j_gene: TRBJ2-7
len: 16
CDR3aa: CASSNFRTGGTYEQYF
CDR3nt: TGTGCCAGTAGTAATTTTCGGACAGGGGGGACCTACGAGCAGTACTTC

v_gene: TRBV5-1
abundance: .
d_gene: .
j_gene: TRBJ1-1
len: 13
CDR3aa: CASSVSGNTEAFF
CDR3nt: TGCGCCAGCAGTGTGTCGGGGAACACTGAAGCTTTCTTT

v_gene: TRBV12-5
abundance: .
d_gene: .
j_gene: TRBJ1-2
len: 13
CDR3aa: CASAFRETEGYTF
CDR3nt: TGTGCTAGTGCTTTCCGGGAGACAGAAGGCTACACCTTC

v_gene: TRBV5-6
abundance: .
d_gene: TRBD1
j_gene: TRBJ1-2
len: 15
CDR3aa: CASSFLTGANYGYTF
CDR3nt: TGTGCCAGCAGCTTCTTGACAGGGGCGAACTATGGCTACACCTTC

v_gene: TRBV28
abundance: .
d_gene: TRBD1
j_gene: TRBJ1-2
len: 15
CDR3aa: CASSFSGTGNYGYTF
CDR3nt: TGTGCCAGCAGTTTCTCCGGGACAGGAAACTATGGCTACACCTTC

v_gene: TRBV7-9
abundance: .
d_gene: TRBD2
j_gene: TRBJ2-7
len: 14
CDR3aa: CASSSSGRPYEQYF
CDR3nt: TGTGCCAGCAGCTCTAGCGGGCGGCCCTACGAGCAGTACTTC

v_gene: TRBV2
abundance: .
d_gene: TRBD2
j_gene: TRBJ2-6
len: 14
CDR3aa: CASRSGAGANVLTF
CDR3nt: TGTGCCAGCAGAAGCGGGGCTGGGGCCAACGTCCTGACTTTC

v_gene: TRBV29-1
abundance: once
d_gene: TRBD1
j_gene: TRBJ2-3
len: 16
CDR3aa: CSVESGQAPSTDTQYF
CDR3nt: TGCAGCGTTGAATCAGGACAGGCCCCTAGCACAGATACGCAGTATTTT

v_gene: TRBV27
abundance: .
d_gene: TRBD2
j_gene: TRBJ2-3
len: 15
CDR3aa: CASSLFGLAADTQYF
CDR3nt: TGTGCCAGCAGTTTATTTGGACTAGCGGCAGATACGCAGTATTTT

v_gene: TRBV9
abundance: .
d_gene: .
j_gene: TRBJ1-2
len: 16
CDR3aa: CASSVAPGRADYGYTF
CDR3nt: TGTGCCAGCAGCGTCGCCCCGGGCAGGGCGGACTATGGCTACACCTTC

v_gene: TRBV6-5
abundance: .
d_gene: TRBD2
j_gene: TRBJ2-3
len: 15
CDR3aa: CASRLGIAGTDTQYF
CDR3nt: TGTGCCAGCCGCCTTGGGATAGCGGGAACAGATACGCAGTATTTT

v_gene: TRBV28
abundance: .
d_gene: .
j_gene: TRBJ2-7
len: 15
CDR3aa: CASSLVRVPSYEQYF
CDR3nt: TGTGCCAGCAGTTTGGTACGGGTCCCGTCCTACGAGCAGTACTTC

v_gene: TRBV5-4
abundance: .
d_gene: .
j_gene: TRBJ1-1
len: 15
CDR3aa: CASTRAGSMNTEAFF
CDR3nt: TGTGCCAGCACCCGGGCGGGTTCCATGAACACTGAAGCTTTCTTT

v_gene: TRBV9
abundance: .
d_gene: .
j_gene: TRBJ2-1
len: 14
CDR3aa: CASSASIGDNEQFF
CDR3nt: TGTGCCAGCAGCGCGTCTATAGGGGACAATGAGCAGTTCTTC

v_gene: TRBV6-5
abundance: .
d_gene: .
j_gene: TRBJ2-3
len: 16
CDR3aa: CASSYSSGDLSDTQYF
CDR3nt: TGTGCCAGCAGTTACTCGTCGGGAGATCTCTCAGATACGCAGTATTTT

v_gene: TRBV19
abundance: .
d_gene: .
j_gene: TRBJ2-3
len: 16
CDR3aa: CASSILRGSPTDTQYF
CDR3nt: TGTGCCAGTAGTATATTAAGGGGGAGTCCTACAGATACGCAGTATTTT

v_gene: TRBV10-2
abundance: .
d_gene: .
j_gene: TRBJ2-3
len: 15
CDR3aa: CASRTAGPSTDTQYF
CDR3nt: TGCGCCAGCAGGACAGCAGGTCCTAGCACAGATACGCAGTATTTT

v_gene: TRBV6-5
abundance: .
d_gene: .
j_gene: TRBJ2-1
len: 14
CDR3aa: CASRYPGTYNEQFF
CDR3nt: TGTGCCAGCAGATATCCCGGGACCTACAATGAGCAGTTCTTC

v_gene: TRBV15
abundance: .
d_gene: .
j_gene: TRBJ2-3
len: 16
CDR3aa: CATSRELDRSTDTQYF
CDR3nt: TGTGCCACCAGCAGAGAACTAGATCGGAGCACAGATACGCAGTATTTT

v_gene: TRBV19
abundance: .
d_gene: .
j_gene: TRBJ2-7
len: 14
CDR3aa: CASSLMAGSYEQYF
CDR3nt: TGTGCCAGTAGTCTAATGGCGGGATCCTACGAGCAGTACTTC

v_gene: TRBV28
abundance: once
d_gene: .
j_gene: TRBJ2-7
len: 12
CDR3aa: CASNERSYEQYF
CDR3nt: TGTGCCAGCAACGAGCGTTCCTACGAGCAGTACTTC

v_gene: TRBV28
abundance: .
d_gene: .
j_gene: TRBJ1-2
len: 15
CDR3aa: CASSLIIGGPYGYTF
CDR3nt: TGTGCCAGCAGTTTAATTATTGGGGGCCCCTATGGCTACACCTTC

v_gene: TRBV7-8
abundance: .
d_gene: TRBD1
j_gene: TRBJ1-5
len: 17
CDR3aa: CASSLWDRVSRNQPQHF
CDR3nt: TGTGCCAGCAGCCTTTGGGACAGGGTATCTAGGAATCAGCCCCAGCATTTT

v_gene: TRBV13
abundance: .
d_gene: TRBD2
j_gene: TRBJ2-1
len: 14
CDR3aa: CASSTASGRRLQFF
CDR3nt: TGTGCCAGCAGCACAGCTAGCGGGAGGAGGTTGCAGTTCTTC

v_gene: TRBV27
abundance: .
d_gene: .
j_gene: TRBJ2-7
len: 14
CDR3aa: CASSLNPSIYEQYF
CDR3nt: TGTGCCAGCAGTTTAAACCCTAGTATATACGAGCAGTACTTC

v_gene: TRBV19
abundance: .
d_gene: .
j_gene: TRBJ1-2
len: 13
CDR3aa: CASSIAPGNGYTF
CDR3nt: TGTGCCAGTAGTATAGCTCCAGGGAATGGCTACACCTTC